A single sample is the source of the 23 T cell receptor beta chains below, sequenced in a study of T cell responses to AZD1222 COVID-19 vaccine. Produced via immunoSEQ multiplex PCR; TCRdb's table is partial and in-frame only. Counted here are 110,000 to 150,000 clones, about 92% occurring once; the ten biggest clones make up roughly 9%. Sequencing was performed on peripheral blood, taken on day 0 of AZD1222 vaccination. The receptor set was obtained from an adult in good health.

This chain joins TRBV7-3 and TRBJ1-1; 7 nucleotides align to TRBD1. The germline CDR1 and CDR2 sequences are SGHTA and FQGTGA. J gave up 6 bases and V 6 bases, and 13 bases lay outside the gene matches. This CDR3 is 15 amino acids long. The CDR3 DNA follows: TGTGCCAGCAGACCAAGGCAGGACAGGCTCTCTGAAGCTTTCTTT. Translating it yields CASRPRQDRLSEAFF.

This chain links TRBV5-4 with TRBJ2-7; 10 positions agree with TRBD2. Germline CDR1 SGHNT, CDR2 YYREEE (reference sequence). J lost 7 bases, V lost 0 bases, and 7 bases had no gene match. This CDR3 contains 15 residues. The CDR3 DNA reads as TGTGCCAGCAGCTTGGTTAGCGGGGGGCCAGAAGAGCAGTACTTC. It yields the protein CASSLVSGGPEEQYF.

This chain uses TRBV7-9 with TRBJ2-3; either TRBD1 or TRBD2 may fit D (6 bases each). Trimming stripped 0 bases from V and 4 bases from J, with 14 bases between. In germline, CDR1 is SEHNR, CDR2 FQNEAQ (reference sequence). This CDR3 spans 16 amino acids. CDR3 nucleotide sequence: TGTGCCAGCAGCTTAGCGCAGTCCGGGGGCCCAGATACGCAGTATTTT. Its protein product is CASSLAQSGGPDTQYF.

CDR3 protein: CAWSAEDQPQHF. In nucleotides, the CDR3 is TGTGCCTGGAGTGCCGAGGATCAGCCCCAGCATTTT. The chain links TRBV30 to TRBJ1-5; D not resolved. Trimming took off 1 base at V and 5 bases at J, with 6 bases between the two ends. Germline lookup yields CDR1 GTSNPN and CDR2 SVGIG (reference sequence). The CDR3 has 12 amino acids.

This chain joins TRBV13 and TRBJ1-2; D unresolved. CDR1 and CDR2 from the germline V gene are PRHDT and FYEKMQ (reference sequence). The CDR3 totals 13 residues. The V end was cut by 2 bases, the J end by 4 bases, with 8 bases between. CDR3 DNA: TGTGCCAGCAGCTTATCCGGGGTCTATGGCTACACCTTC. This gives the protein CASSLSGVYGYTF.

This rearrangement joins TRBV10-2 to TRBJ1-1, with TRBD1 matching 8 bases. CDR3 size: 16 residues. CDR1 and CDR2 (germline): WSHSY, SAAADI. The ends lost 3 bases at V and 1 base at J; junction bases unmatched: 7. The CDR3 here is CASSDPGGAGNTEAFF. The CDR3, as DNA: TGCGCCAGCAGTGATCCAGGGGGCGCGGGGAACACTGAAGCTTTCTTT.

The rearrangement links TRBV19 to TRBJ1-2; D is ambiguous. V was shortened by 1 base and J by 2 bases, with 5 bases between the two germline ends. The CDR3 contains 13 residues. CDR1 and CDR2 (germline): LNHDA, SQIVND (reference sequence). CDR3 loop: CASSIAVNYGYTF. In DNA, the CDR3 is TGTGCCAGTAGTATAGCAGTGAACTATGGCTACACCTTC.

The CDR3 DNA follows: TGTGCCAGCAGTTTGACCTTGGGGGACAGATACGAGCAGTACTTC. Its protein product is CASSLTLGDRYEQYF. This chain connects TRBV27 to TRBJ2-7; 7 nucleotides line up with TRBD1. The CDR3 is made up of 15 amino acids. Germline values: CDR1 MNHEY, CDR2 SMNVEV (reference sequence). The V gene end was trimmed by 3 bases and the J gene end by 4 bases; junction bases not matched to a gene: 9.

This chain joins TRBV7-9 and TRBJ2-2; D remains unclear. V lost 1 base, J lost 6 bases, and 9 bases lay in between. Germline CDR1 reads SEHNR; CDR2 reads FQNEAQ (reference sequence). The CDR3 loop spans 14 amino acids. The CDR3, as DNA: TGTGCCAGCAGCTTAGGGTTGGATCCCGGGGAGCTGTTTTTT. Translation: CASSLGLDPGELFF.

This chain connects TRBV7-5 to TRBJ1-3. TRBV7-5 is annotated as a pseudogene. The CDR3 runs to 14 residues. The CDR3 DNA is TGTGCCAGAAGGCGGGGAACCTGGTGGGACACCATATATTTT. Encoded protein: CARRRGTWWDTIYF.

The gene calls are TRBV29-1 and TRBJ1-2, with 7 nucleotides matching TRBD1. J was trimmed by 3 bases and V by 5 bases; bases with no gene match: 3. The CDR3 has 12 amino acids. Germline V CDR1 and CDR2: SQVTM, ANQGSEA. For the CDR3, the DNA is TGCAGCGTTACCACAGGGGACTATGGCTACACCTTC. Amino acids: CSVTTGDYGYTF.

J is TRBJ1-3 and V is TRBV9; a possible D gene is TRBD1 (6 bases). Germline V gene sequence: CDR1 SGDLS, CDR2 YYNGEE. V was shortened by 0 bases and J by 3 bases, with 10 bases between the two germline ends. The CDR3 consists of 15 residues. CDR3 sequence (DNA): TGTGCCAGCAGCGTAGTGGGGGGCGGTGGAAACACCATATATTTT. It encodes CASSVVGGGGNTIYF.

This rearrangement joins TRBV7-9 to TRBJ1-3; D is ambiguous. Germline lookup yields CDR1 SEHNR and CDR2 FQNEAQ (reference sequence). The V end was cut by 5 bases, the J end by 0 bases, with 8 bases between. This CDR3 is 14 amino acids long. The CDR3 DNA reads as TGTGCCAGCAGCGTGACAACCTCTGGAAACACCATATATTTT. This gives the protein CASSVTTSGNTIYF. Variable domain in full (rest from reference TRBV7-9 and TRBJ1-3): DTGVSQNPRHKITKRGQNVTFRCDPISEHNRLYWYRQTLGQGPEFLTYFQNEAQLEKSRLLSDRFSAERPKGSFSTLEIQRTEQGDSAMYLCASSVTTSGNTIYFGEGSWLTVV.

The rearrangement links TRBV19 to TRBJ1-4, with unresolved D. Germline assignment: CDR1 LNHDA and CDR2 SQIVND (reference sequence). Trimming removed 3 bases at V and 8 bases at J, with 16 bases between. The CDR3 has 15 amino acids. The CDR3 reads CASSISGESREKLFF. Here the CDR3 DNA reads TGTGCCAGTAGTATCTCCGGGGAGTCGAGGGAAAAACTGTTTTTT. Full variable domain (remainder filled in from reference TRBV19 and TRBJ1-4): DGGITQSPKYLFRKEGQNVTLSCEQNLNHDAMYWYRQDPGQGLRLIYYSQIVNDFQKGDIAEGYSVSREKKESFPLTVTSAQKNPTAFYLCASSISGESREKLFFGSGTQLSVL.

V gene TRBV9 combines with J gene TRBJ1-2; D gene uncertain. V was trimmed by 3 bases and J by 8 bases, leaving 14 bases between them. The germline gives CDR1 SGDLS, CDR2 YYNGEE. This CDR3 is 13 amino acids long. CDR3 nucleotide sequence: TGTGCCAGCAGCGGGGCGGGAGTGGACGGCTACACCTTC. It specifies CASSGAGVDGYTF.

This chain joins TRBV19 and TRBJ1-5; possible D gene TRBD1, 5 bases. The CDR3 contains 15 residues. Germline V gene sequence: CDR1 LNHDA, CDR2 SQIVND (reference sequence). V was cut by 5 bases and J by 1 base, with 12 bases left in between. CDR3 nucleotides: TGTGCCAGTAGTCAAGAAGGGGAAAGCAATCAGCCCCAGCATTTT. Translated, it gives CASSQEGESNQPQHF.

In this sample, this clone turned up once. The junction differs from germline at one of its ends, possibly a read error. The CDR3 loop is CASSQDIKAGKDF. The CDR3 bases are TGTGCCAGCAGCCAAGATATAAAGGCAGGGAAGGATTTC. The chain employs TRBV3-1 (or the pseudogene TRBV3-2) and TRBJ1-2; D possibly corresponds to TRBD1 (5 bases). The CDR3 runs to 13 residues. CDR1 LGHDT and CDR2 YNNKEL come from the germline V gene (reference sequence).

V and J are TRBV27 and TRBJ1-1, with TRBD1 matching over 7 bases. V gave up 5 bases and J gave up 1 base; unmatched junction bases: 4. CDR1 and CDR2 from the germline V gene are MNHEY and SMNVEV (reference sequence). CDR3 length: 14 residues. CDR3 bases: TGTGCCAGCAGTCGTACAGGGGCGAACACTGAAGCTTTCTTT. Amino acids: CASSRTGANTEAFF.

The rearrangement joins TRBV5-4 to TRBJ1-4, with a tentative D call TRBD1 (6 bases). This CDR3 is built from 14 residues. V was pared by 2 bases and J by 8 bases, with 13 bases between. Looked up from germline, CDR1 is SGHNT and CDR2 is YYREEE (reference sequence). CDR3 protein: CASSFQNREEKLFF. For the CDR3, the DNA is TGTGCCAGCAGCTTTCAAAACAGGGAAGAAAAACTGTTTTTT.

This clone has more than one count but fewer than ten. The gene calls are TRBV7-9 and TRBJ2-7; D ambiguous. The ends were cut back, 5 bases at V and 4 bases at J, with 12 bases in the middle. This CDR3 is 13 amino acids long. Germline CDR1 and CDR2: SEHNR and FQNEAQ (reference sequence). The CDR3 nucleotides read TGTGCCAGCAGCCCGGCGGAGCTATACGAGCAGTACTTC. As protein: CASSPAELYEQYF.

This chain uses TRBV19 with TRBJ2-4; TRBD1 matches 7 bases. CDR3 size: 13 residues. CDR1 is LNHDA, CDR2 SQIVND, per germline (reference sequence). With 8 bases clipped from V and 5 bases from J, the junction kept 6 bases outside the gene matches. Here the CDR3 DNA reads TGTGCCAGTCATCGACAGGGAGAAAACATTCAGTACTTC. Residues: CASHRQGENIQYF.

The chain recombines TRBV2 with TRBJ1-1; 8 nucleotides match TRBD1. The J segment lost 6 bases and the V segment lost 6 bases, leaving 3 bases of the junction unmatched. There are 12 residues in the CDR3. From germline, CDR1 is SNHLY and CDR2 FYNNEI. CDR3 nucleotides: TGTGCCAGCAGCTGGACAGGGTCTGAAGCTTTCTTT. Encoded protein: CASSWTGSEAFF.

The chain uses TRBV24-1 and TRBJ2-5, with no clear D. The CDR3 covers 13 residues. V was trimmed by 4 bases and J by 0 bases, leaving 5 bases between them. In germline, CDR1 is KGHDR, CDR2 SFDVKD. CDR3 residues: CATSEPNQETQYF. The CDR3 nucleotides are TGTGCCACCAGTGAACCAAACCAAGAGACCCAGTACTTC.